This T cell receptor (beta chain) was found in a study of T-cell reconstitution after alpha-beta-depleted transplantation in children. Overall study results and limits: Reportedly, roughly two months post-transplant, alpha-beta T cells arose from several hundred expanded graft clones. Newly made T cells mostly supplied T-cell counts and diversity one year after transplant.

This clonotype was observed at least ten times. Its antigen is unidentified. The CDR3 loop spans 12 amino acids. CDR1 DFQATT and CDR2 SNEGSKA come from the germline V gene (reference sequence). V dropped 2 bases and J dropped 4 bases, with 8 bases sitting between them. During its preparation, the TCRbeta library received unique molecular identifiers. TCRdb ran MiXCR on the PCR reads and lists one entry per CDR3 protein. Of some 200,000 distinct CDR3 sequences in the sample, roughly 11% were seen once. V usage is TRBV20-1 and J usage is TRBJ1-1; D not certain. The starting material was PBMCs, obtained before TCRalphabeta/CD19-depleted stem cell transplant. The TCR originated in a child less than two years old with acute myeloid leukemia, due to receive a stem cell transplant. The CDR3 nucleotides are TGCAGTGCTAGACGCCTGACCACTGAAGCTTTCTTT. Protein sequence: CSARRLTTEAFF.